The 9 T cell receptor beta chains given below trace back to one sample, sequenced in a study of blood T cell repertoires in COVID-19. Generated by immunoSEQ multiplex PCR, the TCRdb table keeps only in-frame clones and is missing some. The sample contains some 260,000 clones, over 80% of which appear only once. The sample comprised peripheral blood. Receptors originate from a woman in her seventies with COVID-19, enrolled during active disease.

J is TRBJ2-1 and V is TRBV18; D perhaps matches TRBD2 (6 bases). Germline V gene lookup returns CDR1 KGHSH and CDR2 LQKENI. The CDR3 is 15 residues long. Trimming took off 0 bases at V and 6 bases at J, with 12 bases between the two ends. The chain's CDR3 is CASSPPSRESNEQFF. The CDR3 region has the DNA TGTGCCAGCTCACCACCGAGCCGGGAGAGCAATGAGCAGTTCTTC.

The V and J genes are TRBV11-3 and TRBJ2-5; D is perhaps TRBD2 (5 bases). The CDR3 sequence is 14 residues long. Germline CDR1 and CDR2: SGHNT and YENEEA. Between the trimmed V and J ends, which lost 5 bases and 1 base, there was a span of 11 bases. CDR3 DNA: TGTGCCAGCAGCCCCCGTGAGGGCCAAGAGACCCAGTACTTC. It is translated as CASSPREGQETQYF.

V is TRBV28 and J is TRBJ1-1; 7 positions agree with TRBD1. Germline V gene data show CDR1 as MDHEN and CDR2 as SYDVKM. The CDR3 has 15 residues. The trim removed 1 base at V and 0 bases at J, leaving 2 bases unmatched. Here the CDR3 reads CASSLLDRLNTEAFF. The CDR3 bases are TGTGCCAGCAGTTTATTGGACAGGCTGAACACTGAAGCTTTCTTT.

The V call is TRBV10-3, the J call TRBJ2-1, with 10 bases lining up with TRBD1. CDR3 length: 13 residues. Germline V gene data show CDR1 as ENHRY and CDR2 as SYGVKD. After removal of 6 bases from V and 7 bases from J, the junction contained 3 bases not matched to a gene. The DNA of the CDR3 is TGTGCCATCAGGGACAGGGGGTTAAATGAGCAGTTCTTC. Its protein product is CAIRDRGLNEQFF.

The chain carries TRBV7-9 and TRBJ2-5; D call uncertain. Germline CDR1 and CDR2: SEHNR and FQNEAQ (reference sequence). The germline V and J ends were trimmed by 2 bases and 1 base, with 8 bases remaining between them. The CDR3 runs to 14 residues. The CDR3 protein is CASSLLIVQETQYF. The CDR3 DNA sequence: TGTGCCAGCAGCTTATTAATAGTCCAAGAGACCCAGTACTTC.

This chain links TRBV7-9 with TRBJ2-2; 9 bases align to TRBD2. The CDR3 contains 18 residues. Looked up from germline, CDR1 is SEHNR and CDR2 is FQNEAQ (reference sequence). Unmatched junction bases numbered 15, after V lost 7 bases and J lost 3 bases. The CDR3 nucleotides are TGTGCCAGCAACTTTCCCCCCGGCGGGAGGGCGGACACCGGGGAGCTGTTTTTT. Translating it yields CASNFPPGGRADTGELFF.

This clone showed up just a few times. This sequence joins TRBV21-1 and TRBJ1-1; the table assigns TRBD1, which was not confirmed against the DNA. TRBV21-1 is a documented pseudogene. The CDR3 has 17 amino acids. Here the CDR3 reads CASSSPIMTALNTEAFF. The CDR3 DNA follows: TGTGCCAGCAGCTCCCCCATTATGACAGCCTTGAACACTGAAGCTTTCTTT.

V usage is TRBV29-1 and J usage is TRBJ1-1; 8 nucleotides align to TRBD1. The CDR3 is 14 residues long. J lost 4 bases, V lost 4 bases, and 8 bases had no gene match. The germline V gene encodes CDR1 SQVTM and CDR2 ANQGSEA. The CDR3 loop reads CSVAQGAGGTEAFF. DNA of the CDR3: TGCAGCGTTGCCCAGGGGGCTGGTGGCACTGAAGCTTTCTTT.

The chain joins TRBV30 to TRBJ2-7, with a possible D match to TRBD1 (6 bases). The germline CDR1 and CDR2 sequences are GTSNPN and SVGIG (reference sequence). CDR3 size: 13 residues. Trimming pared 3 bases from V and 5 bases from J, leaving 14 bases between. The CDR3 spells CAWREQGTHEQYF. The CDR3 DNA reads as TGTGCCTGGAGGGAACAGGGAACCCACGAGCAGTACTTC.